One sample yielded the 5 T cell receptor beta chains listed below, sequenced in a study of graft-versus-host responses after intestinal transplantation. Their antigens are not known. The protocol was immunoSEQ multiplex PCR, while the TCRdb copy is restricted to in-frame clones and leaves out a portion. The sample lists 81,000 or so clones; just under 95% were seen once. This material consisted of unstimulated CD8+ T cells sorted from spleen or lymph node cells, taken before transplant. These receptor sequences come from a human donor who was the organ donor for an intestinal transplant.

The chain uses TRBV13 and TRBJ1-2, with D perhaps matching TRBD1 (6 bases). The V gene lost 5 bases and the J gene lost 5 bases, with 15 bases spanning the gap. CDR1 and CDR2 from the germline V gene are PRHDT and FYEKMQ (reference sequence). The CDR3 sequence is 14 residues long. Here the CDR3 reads CASSRIQGSYGYTF. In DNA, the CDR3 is TGTGCCAGCAGCCGAATACAGGGTTCGTATGGCTACACCTTC.

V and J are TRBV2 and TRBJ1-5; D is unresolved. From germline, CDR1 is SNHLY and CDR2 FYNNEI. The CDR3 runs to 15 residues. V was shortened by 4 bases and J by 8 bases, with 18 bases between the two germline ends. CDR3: CASSASSLRYEPQHF. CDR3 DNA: TGTGCCAGCAGTGCCTCCTCGCTCAGGTACGAGCCCCAGCATTTT.

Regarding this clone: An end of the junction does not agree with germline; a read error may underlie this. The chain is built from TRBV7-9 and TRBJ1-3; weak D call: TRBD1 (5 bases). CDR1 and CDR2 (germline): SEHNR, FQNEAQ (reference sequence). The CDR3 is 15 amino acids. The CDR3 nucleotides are TGTGCCAGCAGCCCTGACAGCTCCTCTGGAAACACCACATATTTT. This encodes CASSPDSSSGNTTYF.

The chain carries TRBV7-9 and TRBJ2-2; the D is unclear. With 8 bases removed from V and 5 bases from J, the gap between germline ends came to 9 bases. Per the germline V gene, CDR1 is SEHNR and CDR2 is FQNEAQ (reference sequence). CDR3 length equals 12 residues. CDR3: CASGHGTGELFF. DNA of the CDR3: TGTGCCAGCGGCCACGGGACCGGGGAGCTGTTTTTT.

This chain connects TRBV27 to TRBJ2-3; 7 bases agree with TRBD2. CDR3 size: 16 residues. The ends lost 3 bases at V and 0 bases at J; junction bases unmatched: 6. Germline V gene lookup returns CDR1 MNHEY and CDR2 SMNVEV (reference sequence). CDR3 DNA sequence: TGTGCCAGCAGTTTCACGCTAGCGGCTAGCACAGATACGCAGTATTTT. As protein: CASSFTLAASTDTQYF.